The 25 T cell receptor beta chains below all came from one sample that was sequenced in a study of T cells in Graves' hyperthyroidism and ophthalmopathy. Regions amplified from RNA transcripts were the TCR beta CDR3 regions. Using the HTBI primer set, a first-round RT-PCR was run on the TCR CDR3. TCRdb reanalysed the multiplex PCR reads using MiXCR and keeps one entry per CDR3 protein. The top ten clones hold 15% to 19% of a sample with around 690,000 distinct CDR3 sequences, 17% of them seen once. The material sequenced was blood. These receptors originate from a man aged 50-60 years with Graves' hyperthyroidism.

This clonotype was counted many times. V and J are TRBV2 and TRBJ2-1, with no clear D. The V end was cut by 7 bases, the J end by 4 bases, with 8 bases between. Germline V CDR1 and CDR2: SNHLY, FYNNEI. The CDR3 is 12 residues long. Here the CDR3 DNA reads TGTGCCAGCATAGGCGAATACAATGAGCAGTTCTTC. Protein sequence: CASIGEYNEQFF.

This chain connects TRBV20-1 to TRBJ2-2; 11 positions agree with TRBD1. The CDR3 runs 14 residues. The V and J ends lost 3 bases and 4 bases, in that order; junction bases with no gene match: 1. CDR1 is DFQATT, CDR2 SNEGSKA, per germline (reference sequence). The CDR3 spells CSASGTGGTGELFF. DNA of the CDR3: TGCAGTGCTAGCGGGACAGGGGGCACCGGGGAGCTGTTTTTT.

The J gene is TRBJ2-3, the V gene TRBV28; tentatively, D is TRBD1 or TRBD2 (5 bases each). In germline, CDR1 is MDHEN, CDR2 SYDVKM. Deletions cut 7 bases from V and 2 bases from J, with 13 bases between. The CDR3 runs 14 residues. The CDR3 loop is CASTSQGFTDTQYF. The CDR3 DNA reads TGTGCCAGCACTAGCCAGGGTTTCACAGATACGCAGTATTTT. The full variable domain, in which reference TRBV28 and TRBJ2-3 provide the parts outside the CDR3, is DVKVTQSSRYLVKRTGEKVFLECVQDMDHENMFWYRQDPGLGLRLIYFSYDVKMKEKGDIPEGYSVSREKKERFSLILESASTNQTSMYLCASTSQGFTDTQYFGPGTRLTVL.

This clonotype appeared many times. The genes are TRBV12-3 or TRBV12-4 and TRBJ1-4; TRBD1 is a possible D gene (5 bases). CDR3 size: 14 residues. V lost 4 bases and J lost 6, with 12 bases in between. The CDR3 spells CASSSADRHEKLFF. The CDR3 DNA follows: TGTGCCAGCAGTTCCGCAGACAGACATGAAAAACTGTTTTTT.

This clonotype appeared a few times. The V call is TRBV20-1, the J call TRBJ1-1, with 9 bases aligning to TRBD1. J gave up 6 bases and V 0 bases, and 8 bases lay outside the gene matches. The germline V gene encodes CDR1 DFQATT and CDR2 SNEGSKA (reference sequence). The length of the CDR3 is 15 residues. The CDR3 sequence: CSARDPGQGTAEAFF. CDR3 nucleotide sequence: TGCAGTGCTAGAGATCCCGGACAGGGGACCGCTGAAGCTTTCTTT.

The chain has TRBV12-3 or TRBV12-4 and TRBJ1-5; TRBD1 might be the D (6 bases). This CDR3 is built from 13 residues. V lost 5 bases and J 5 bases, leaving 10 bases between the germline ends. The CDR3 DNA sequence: TGTGCCAGCAGTCGACAGGTCCATCAGCCCCAGCATTTT. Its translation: CASSRQVHQPQHF.

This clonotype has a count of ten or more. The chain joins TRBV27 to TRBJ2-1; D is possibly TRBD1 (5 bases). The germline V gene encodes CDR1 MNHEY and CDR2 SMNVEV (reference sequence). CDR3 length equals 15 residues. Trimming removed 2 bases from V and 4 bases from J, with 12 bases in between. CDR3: CASSLELTDYNEQFF. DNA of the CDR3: TGTGCCAGCAGTTTAGAACTGACAGATTACAATGAGCAGTTCTTC.

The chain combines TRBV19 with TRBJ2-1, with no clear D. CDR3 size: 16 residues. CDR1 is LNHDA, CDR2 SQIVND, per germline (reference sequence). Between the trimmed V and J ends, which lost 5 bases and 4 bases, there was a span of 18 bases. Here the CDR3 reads CASSPFTELLYNEQFF. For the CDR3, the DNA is TGTGCCAGTAGTCCCTTCACAGAGCTATTATACAATGAGCAGTTCTTC. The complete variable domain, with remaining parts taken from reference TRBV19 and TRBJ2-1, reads DGGITQSPKYLFRKEGQNVTLSCEQNLNHDAMYWYRQDPGQGLRLIYYSQIVNDFQKGDIAEGYSVSREKKESFPLTVTSAQKNPTAFYLCASSPFTELLYNEQFFGPGTRLTVL.

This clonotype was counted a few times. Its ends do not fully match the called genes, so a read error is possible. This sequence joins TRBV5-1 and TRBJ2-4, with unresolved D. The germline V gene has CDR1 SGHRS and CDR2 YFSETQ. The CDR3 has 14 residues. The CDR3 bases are TGCGCCAGCGGCTTGACCATAGCCAAAAACATTCAGTACTTC. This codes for CASGLTIAKNIQYF.

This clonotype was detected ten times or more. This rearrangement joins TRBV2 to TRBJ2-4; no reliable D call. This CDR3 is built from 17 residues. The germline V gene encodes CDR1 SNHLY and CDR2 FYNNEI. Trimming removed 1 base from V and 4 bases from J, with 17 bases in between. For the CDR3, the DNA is TGTGCCAGCAGTGAAGATATAGAGGCGGCTGGAAAAAACATTCAGTACTTC. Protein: CASSEDIEAAGKNIQYF. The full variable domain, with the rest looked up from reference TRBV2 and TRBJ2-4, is EPEVTQTPSHQVTQMGQEVILRCVPISNHLYFYWYRQILGQKVEFLVSFYNNEISEKSEIFDDQFSVERPDGSNFTLKIRSTKLEDSAMYFCASSEDIEAAGKNIQYFGAGTRLSVL.

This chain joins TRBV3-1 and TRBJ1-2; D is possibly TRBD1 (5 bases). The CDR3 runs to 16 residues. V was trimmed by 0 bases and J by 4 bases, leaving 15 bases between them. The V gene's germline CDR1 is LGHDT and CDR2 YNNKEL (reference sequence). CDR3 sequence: CASSQEPSRVLYGYTF. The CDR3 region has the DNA TGTGCCAGCAGCCAAGAACCCAGCAGGGTGCTCTATGGCTACACCTTC.

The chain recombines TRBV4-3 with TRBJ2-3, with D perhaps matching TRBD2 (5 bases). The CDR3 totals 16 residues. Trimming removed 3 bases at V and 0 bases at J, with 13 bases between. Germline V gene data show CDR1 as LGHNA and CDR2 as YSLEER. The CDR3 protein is CASSQGERESTDTQYF. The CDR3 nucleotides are TGCGCCAGCAGCCAGGGTGAGAGGGAGAGCACAGATACGCAGTATTTT.

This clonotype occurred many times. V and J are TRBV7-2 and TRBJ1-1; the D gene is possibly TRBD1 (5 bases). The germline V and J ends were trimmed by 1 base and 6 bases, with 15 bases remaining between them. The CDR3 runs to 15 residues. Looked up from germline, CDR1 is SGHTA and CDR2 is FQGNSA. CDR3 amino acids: CASSLGGTLLSEAFF. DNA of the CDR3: TGTGCCAGCAGCTTAGGGGGCACACTACTTTCTGAAGCTTTCTTT.

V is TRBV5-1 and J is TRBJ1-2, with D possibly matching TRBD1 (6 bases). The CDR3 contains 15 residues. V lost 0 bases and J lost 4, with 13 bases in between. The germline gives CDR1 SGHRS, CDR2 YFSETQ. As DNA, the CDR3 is TGCGCCAGCAGCTTGGCCCAGGGGACGGGCTATGGCTACACCTTC. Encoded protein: CASSLAQGTGYGYTF.

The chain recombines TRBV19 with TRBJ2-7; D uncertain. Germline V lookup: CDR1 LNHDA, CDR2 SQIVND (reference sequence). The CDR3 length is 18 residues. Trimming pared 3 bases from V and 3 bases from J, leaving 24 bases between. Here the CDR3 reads CASSIKGRSYIPFYEQYF. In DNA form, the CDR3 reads TGTGCCAGTAGTATTAAGGGCCGGTCGTACATCCCCTTCTACGAGCAGTACTTC. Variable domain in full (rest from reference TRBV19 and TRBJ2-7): DGGITQSPKYLFRKEGQNVTLSCEQNLNHDAMYWYRQDPGQGLRLIYYSQIVNDFQKGDIAEGYSVSREKKESFPLTVTSAQKNPTAFYLCASSIKGRSYIPFYEQYFGPGTRLTVT.

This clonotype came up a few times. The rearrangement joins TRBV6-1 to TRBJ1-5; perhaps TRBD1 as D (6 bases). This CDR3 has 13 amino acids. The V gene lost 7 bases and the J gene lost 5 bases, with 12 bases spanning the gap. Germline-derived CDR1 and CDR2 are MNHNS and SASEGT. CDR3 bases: TGTGCCAGCACCCAGGGGCTAGATCAGCCCCAGCATTTT. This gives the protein CASTQGLDQPQHF.

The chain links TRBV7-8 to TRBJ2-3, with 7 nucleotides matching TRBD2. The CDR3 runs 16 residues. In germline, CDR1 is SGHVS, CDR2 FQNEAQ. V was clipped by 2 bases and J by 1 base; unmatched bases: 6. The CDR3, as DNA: TGTGCCAGCAGCTTACAAGGGCTAGCGGGCACAGATACGCAGTATTTT. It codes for CASSLQGLAGTDTQYF.

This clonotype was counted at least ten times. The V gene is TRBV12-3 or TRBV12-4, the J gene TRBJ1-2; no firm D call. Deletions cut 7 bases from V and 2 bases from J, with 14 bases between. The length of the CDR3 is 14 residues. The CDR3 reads CASTRSLENYGYTF. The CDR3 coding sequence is TGTGCCAGCACCCGGAGCTTGGAGAACTATGGCTACACCTTC.

The CDR3 region is CASSPPGPTDTQYF. CDR3 DNA sequence: TGTGCCAGCTCACCCCCCGGGCCCACAGATACGCAGTATTTT. The V gene is TRBV18, the J gene TRBJ2-3; D unclear. V lost 3 bases to trimming and J lost 2 bases, with 9 bases between them. From germline, CDR1 is KGHSH and CDR2 LQKENI. This CDR3 is 14 amino acids long.

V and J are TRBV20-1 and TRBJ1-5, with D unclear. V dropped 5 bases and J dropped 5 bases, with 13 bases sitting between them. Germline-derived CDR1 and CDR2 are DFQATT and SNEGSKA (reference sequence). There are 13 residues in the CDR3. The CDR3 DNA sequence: TGCAGTGCTCAATCCGGGAGGGATCAGCCCCAGCATTTT. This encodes CSAQSGRDQPQHF.

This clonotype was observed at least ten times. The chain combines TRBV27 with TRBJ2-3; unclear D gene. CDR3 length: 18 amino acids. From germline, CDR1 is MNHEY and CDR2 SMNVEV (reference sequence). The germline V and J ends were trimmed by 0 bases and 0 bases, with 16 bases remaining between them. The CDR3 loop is CASSLSIHLAASTDTQYF. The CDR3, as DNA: TGTGCCAGCAGTTTATCGATTCATTTGGCGGCTAGCACAGATACGCAGTATTTT.

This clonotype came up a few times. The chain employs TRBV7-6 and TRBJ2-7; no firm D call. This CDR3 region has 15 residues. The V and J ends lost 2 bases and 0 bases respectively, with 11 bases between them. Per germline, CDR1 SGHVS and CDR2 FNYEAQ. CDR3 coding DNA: TGTGCCAGCAGCTTAAACACGCAACGCTCCTACGAGCAGTACTTC. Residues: CASSLNTQRSYEQYF.

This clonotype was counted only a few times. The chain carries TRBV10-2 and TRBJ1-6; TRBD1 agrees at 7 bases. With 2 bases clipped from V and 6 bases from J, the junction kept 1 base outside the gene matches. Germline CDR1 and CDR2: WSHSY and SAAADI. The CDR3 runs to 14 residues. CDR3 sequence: CASSETGANSPLHF. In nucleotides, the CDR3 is TGCGCCAGCAGTGAGACAGGGGCTAATTCACCCCTCCACTTT.

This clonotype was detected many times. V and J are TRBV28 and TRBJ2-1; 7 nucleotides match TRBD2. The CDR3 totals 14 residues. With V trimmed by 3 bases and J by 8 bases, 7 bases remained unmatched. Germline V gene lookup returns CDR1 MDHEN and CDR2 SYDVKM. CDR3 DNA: TGTGCCAGCAGTTTCCTAGCGGCTCGCGATGAGCAGTTCTTC. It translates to CASSFLAARDEQFF.

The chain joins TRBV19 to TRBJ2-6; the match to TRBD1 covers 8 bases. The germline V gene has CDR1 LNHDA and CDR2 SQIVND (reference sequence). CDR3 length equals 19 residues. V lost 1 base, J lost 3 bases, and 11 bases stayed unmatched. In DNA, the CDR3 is TGTGCCAGTAGTATAGTAAGGACAGGGAAGGAAGGTGGGGCCAACGTCCTGACTTTC. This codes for CASSIVRTGKEGGANVLTF.